This T cell receptor beta chain was captured in a study of beta chain features in type 1 diabetes. For the study at large: Sorted cells, some 110 million in number, were examined across all samples.

Expressed TCRB transcripts were sequenced, since all the RNA that had been isolated was reverse transcribed. Clones were sequenced by immunoSEQ multiplex PCR, and TCRdb holds only the in-frame ones, with some missing. The table records around 250,000 clones, about a fifth of them present only once. Broader study findings: More deletions and fewer insertions at VDJ junctions were seen in type 1 diabetes patients. Moderate yet significant TCRB CDR3 shortening was seen in Type 1 diabetes patients in all four CD4+ subsets.

The CDR3 has 15 residues. Germline lookup yields CDR1 SEHNR and CDR2 FQNEAQ (reference sequence). With 5 bases removed from V and 8 bases from J, the gap between germline ends came to 18 bases. Sorting with CD45RO/CCR7/CD25/CD127/CD95/CD27 yielded naive, central memory, regulatory and stem-like memory CD4+ cells. Remarks on this clone: Its antigen is not known.

The source of this sequence is a middle-aged woman with type 1 diabetes. Sequencing was done on a sample of naive CD4+ T cells from blood. This rearrangement joins TRBV7-9 to TRBJ1-4, with a possible D match to TRBD1 (5 bases). DNA for the CDR3: TGTGCCAGCAGCCTATACACAGGCCTTCTGGAAAAACTGTTTTTT. It translates to CASSLYTGLLEKLFF.